Shown below are 18 T cell receptor beta chains from a single sample sequenced in a study of T-cell memory formation after mild COVID-19. TCRdb redid the calling of the 5' RACE reads with MiXCR, one entry per CDR3 protein. The table includes a few hundred thousand distinct CDR3 sequences, approximately 27% detected once. The sample consisted of PBMCs or a T cell subset sorted from them (not recorded which). The receptors derive from an adult woman who had mild COVID-19 (a few samples of this study predate the infection). Cell type and time point are not known.

This clonotype has just a few counts. The chain couples TRBV7-8 to TRBJ2-3; tentatively, D is TRBD1 or TRBD2 (5 bases each). This CDR3 contains 18 residues. Trimming shortened V by 4 bases and J by 1 base, and 21 bases separated the two germline ends. The germline V gene has CDR1 SGHVS and CDR2 FQNEAQ. CDR3 sequence: CASSSRGFRVRGTDTQYF. CDR3 bases: TGTGCCAGCAGCTCTAGGGGTTTCAGGGTGAGGGGCACAGATACGCAGTATTTT.

Only a few counts were recorded for this clonotype. The chain employs TRBV12-3 or TRBV12-4 and TRBJ2-1, with 7 bases that match TRBD1. This CDR3 is built from 14 residues. V lost 3 bases to trimming and J lost 10 bases; unmatched junction nucleotides: 9. The CDR3 region has the DNA TGTGCCAGCAGTTTGCCAGGGGGAGTAAGGGAGCAGTTCTTC. It codes for CASSLPGGVREQFF.

The rearrangement links TRBV5-5 to TRBJ1-2; D is undetermined. Trimming took 3 bases from V and 4 from J, leaving 13 bases between them. CDR3 length: 14 residues. Per germline, CDR1 SGHKS and CDR2 YYEKEE (reference sequence). The CDR3 loop is CASSSGLSSYGYTF. CDR3 in DNA: TGTGCCAGCAGCTCCGGACTGTCTTCCTATGGCTACACCTTC.

The chain is built from TRBV25-1 and TRBJ1-1, with TRBD1 as a possible D gene (5 bases). V lost 4 bases to trimming and J lost 4 bases, with 10 bases between them. The CDR3 has 13 amino acids. Germline loops: CDR1 MGHDK, CDR2 SYGVNS. The CDR3 region has the DNA TGTGCCAGCAGTGTTGGGGCCATCACTGAAGCTTTCTTT. Translation gives CASSVGAITEAFF.

The V call is TRBV6-5, the J call TRBJ1-1, with 8 bases lining up with TRBD1. The CDR3 is 15 residues long. The J segment lost 0 bases and the V segment lost 2 bases, leaving 2 bases of the junction unmatched. Germline CDR1 is MNHEY and CDR2 is SVGAGI. For the CDR3, the DNA is TGTGCCAGCAGTTACCGGGACAGGATGAACACTGAAGCTTTCTTT. Protein product: CASSYRDRMNTEAFF.

The J gene is TRBJ2-3, the V gene TRBV30; 8 nucleotides agree with TRBD1. Germline V gene sequence: CDR1 GTSNPN, CDR2 SVGIG (reference sequence). This CDR3 is 13 amino acids long. The ends lost 0 bases at V and 4 bases at J; junction bases unmatched: 0. CDR3 DNA: TGTGCCTGGAGTGTACAGGGGGCAGATACGCAGTATTTT. This gives the protein CAWSVQGADTQYF.

This clonotype was seen more than once but under ten times. The V and J genes are TRBV7-9 and TRBJ1-1; D is ambiguous. Per germline, CDR1 SEHNR and CDR2 FQNEAQ (reference sequence). The CDR3 runs to 15 residues. V was shortened by 1 base and J by 0 bases, with 9 bases between the two germline ends. Written as DNA, the CDR3 is TGTGCCAGCAGCTTAGGCCAGGTAATGAACACTGAAGCTTTCTTT. This translates into CASSLGQVMNTEAFF.

Details on this clonotype: An end of the junction does not agree with germline; a read error may underlie this. The rearrangement uses TRBV6-4 and TRBJ1-1; D remains ambiguous. Germline CDR1 MRHNA, CDR2 SNTAGT. The CDR3 runs 15 residues. The CDR3 DNA is TGTGCCAGCAGTGACCGGGTTCTCGGCCTCGGAGTTGTGGTGTTT. This translates into CASSDRVLGLGVVVF.

The chain joins TRBV7-6 to TRBJ2-1; D gene ambiguous. From germline, CDR1 is SGHVS and CDR2 FNYEAQ. This CDR3 has 13 residues. V lost 1 base and J lost 7, with 8 bases in between. DNA for the CDR3: TGTGCCAGCAGCTTAGGAGTGGCTAATGAGCAGTTCTTC. Translation gives CASSLGVANEQFF.

The chain joins TRBV4-1 to TRBJ2-7; 12 bases map to TRBD2. Germline trimming cut 1 base from V and 4 bases from J; bases unmatched to any gene: 11. Per germline, CDR1 MGHRA and CDR2 YSYEKL. The CDR3 loop spans 18 amino acids. The CDR3 nucleotides read TGCGCCAGCAGCCAAGGACTAGCGGGAGTTCCGGTGGGTTACGAGCAGTACTTC. Encoded protein: CASSQGLAGVPVGYEQYF.

This rearrangement joins TRBV9 to TRBJ2-1; D tentatively fits TRBD1 or TRBD2 (5 bases each). The CDR3 consists of 15 residues. The germline V gene has CDR1 SGDLS and CDR2 YYNGEE. V was pared by 3 bases and J by 9 bases, with 19 bases between. CDR3 sequence: CASSAYLGAGVEQFF. The CDR3 coding sequence is TGTGCCAGCAGCGCCTACCTCGGGGCTGGGGTTGAGCAGTTCTTC.

The chain is built from TRBV5-1 and TRBJ2-5; no clear D gene. Germline CDR1 reads SGHRS; CDR2 reads YFSETQ. This CDR3 is 13 amino acids long. V shed 4 bases and J shed 7 bases, with 14 bases lying between them. CDR3 in amino acids: CASSTGPDGTQYF. The CDR3 coding sequence is TGCGCCAGCAGCACTGGTCCGGACGGGACCCAGTACTTC.

This sequence joins TRBV18 and TRBJ2-7, with 11 bases matching TRBD1. CDR1 and CDR2 from the germline V gene are KGHSH and LQKENI. The CDR3 is 16 residues long. Unmatched junction bases numbered 7, after V lost 3 bases and J lost 3 bases. For the CDR3, the DNA is TGTGCCAGCTCACCCTGGACAGGGGGCTCAAGCTACGAGCAGTACTTC. This encodes CASSPWTGGSSYEQYF. The whole variable domain, remainder taken from reference TRBV18 and TRBJ2-7, is NAGVMQNPRHLVRRRGQEARLRCSPMKGHSHVYWYRQLPEEGLKFMVYLQKENIIDESGMPKERFSAEFPKEGPSILRIQQVVRGDSAAYFCASSPWTGGSSYEQYFGPGTRLTVT.

This clonotype was counted only a few times. This sequence joins TRBV7-2 and TRBJ2-3; D is undetermined. V lost 3 bases to trimming and J lost 1 base, with 8 bases between them. CDR1 is SGHTA and CDR2 is FQGNSA in the germline V gene. CDR3 length: 14 amino acids. CDR3 amino acids: CASSFQLGTDTQYF. The CDR3 nucleotides are TGTGCCAGCAGCTTCCAACTTGGCACAGATACGCAGTATTTT.

The chain carries TRBV24-1 and TRBJ1-1; 9 nucleotides line up with TRBD1. The CDR3 is 12 residues long. J gave up 14 bases and V 4 bases, and 7 bases lay outside the gene matches. The germline V gene has CDR1 KGHDR and CDR2 SFDVKD. The CDR3 region is CATSDLGQGVFF. Here the CDR3 DNA reads TGTGCCACCAGTGACCTGGGACAGGGCGTCTTCTTT.

J is TRBJ2-5 and V is TRBV29-1; the D is unclear. The V end was cut by 3 bases, the J end by 2 bases, with 7 bases between. There are 12 residues in the CDR3. Germline V gene sequence: CDR1 SQVTM, CDR2 ANQGSEA. In nucleotides, the CDR3 is TGCAGCGTTGACGGATTTCAAGAGACCCAGTACTTC. Amino acids: CSVDGFQETQYF. Full variable domain (rest looked up from reference TRBV29-1 and TRBJ2-5): SAVISQKPSRDICQRGTSLTIQCQVDSQVTMMFWYRQQPGQSLTLIATANQGSEATYESGFVIDKFPISRPNLTFSTLTVSNMSPEDSSIYLCSVDGFQETQYFGPGTRLLVL.

The chain carries TRBV24-1 and TRBJ2-7; 8 bases line up with TRBD1. The CDR3 loop spans 13 amino acids. Losses at the gene ends were 7 bases for V and 3 bases for J; bases not matched to a gene: 4. The V gene's germline CDR1 is KGHDR and CDR2 SFDVKD. DNA for the CDR3: TGTGCCACCAGCCGACAGGGGAACTACGAGCAGTACTTC. Translating it yields CATSRQGNYEQYF.

This chain links TRBV20-1 with TRBJ2-1, with 10 bases that match TRBD2. CDR1 and CDR2 (germline): DFQATT, SNEGSKA (reference sequence). CDR3 length equals 19 residues. The J segment lost 5 bases and the V segment lost 6 bases, leaving 22 bases of the junction unmatched. The CDR3 protein is CSARPIPLALAGEDNEQFF. For the CDR3, the DNA is TGCAGTGCCCGACCCATCCCCCTTGCCCTAGCGGGAGAAGACAATGAGCAGTTCTTC.